The sequence of this T cell receptor (beta chain) was determined in a study of T cells after yellow fever vaccination. Study-level background: Preparation of fractions with low cell numbers was performed using SMART-Seq v4 Ultra Low Input. Study outcomes and limitations: Repertoires sorted by FACS could include abundant clonotypes that are contaminants from the bulk population.

TCRdb fed the 5' RACE reads into MiXCR, producing one record per CDR3 protein. This repertoire shows about 52,000 distinct CDR3 sequences, more than 6.5% found once; its top ten account for 20% to 25%. The sequence derives from a man aged 18 to 35 who received the YFV17D yellow fever vaccine. Here the sequenced sample was CD8+ T cells not binding an NS4B(214-222) dextramer, sorted from PBMCs, taken roughly 45 days after the first yellow fever vaccination.

The CDR3 spells CASSHRGGDEQYF. The DNA of the CDR3 is TGCGCCAGCAGCCACCGAGGGGGGGACGAGCAGTACTTC. J is TRBJ2-7 and V is TRBV4-1; D may be TRBD2 (7 bases). This CDR3 is 13 amino acids long. Germline CDR1 and CDR2: MGHRA and YSYEKL. The V end lost 3 bases, the J end lost 5 bases, and 11 bases lay between the germline ends.